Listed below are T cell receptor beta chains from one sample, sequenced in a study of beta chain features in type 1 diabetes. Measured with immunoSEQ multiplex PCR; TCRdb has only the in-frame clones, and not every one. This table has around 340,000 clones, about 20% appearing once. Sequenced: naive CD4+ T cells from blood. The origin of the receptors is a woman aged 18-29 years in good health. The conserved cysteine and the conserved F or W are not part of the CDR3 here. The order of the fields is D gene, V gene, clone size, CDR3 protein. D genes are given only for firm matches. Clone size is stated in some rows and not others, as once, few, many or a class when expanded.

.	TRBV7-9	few	ASSAGFPPSYEQY
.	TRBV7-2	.	ASSPGVGETQY
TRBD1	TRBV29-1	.	SVESRGLAEAF
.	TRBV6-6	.	ASSYFSGIDGYT
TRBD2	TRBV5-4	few	ASSRGTSANYEQY
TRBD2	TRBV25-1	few	ASGVAGGPYNEQF
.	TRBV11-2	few	ASSLDPGSLEGYT
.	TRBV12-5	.	ASGSQETQY
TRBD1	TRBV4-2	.	ASSQGDRDTGELF
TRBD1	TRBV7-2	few	ASSFDRDRFYEQY
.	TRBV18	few	ASSPDRQTDGYT
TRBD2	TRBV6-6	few	ASSYSVTSGAGTQY
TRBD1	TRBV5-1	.	ASSIGQGVIETQY
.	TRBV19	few	ASSGTGNQPQH
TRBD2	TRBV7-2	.	ASSLTGAGASTDTQY
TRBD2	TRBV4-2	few	ASSQGFLAGGPETQY
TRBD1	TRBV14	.	ASSRGQNYGYT
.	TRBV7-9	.	ASSLFGLAEKLF
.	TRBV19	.	ASSIARDDEQF
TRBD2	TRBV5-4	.	ASSLAEREPRLQF
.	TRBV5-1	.	ASSPNREAHSPLH
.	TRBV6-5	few	ASSYSARRNYGYT
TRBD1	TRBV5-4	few	ASSLAGQGAADTQY
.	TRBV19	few	ASSILHGGDSWREQY
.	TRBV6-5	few	ASTRGGEYGYT
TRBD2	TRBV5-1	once	ASSFRLAGHSGNEQF
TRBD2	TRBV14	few	ASRTSGAYEQY
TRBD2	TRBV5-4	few	ASNGPAGVSETQY
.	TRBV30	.	AWSYEGYEQY
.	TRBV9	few	ASSSSTVGADGYT
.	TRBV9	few	ASSARQMNTEAF
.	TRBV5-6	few	ASRRTSTDTQY
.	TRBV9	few	ASSATVMNTEAF
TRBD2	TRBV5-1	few	ASSPLAGGHPSGANVLT
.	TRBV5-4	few	ASSSGFNYGYT
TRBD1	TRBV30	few	AWSMGQAFAEQY
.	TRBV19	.	ASSIGTGNQPQH
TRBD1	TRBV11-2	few	ASSPLKDRGLYEQY
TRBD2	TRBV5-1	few	ATRRTSGYNEQF
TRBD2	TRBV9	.	ASSVGAGVAETQY
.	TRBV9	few	ASSVEGPQF
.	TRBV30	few	AWNSGQLNQPQH
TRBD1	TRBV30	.	AWAPGTGSGELF
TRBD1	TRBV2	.	ASWDRGAYNSPLH
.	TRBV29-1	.	SVEHGVSGANVLT
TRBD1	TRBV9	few	ASSPGQPNEKLF
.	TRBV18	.	ASSPRGSGEEKLF
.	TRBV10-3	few	AISESEGAREQY
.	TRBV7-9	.	ASSPGTQAEAF
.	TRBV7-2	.	ASSFVSETQY
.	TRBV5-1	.	ASSLTSVTGELF
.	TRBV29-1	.	SVARGLRDEQY